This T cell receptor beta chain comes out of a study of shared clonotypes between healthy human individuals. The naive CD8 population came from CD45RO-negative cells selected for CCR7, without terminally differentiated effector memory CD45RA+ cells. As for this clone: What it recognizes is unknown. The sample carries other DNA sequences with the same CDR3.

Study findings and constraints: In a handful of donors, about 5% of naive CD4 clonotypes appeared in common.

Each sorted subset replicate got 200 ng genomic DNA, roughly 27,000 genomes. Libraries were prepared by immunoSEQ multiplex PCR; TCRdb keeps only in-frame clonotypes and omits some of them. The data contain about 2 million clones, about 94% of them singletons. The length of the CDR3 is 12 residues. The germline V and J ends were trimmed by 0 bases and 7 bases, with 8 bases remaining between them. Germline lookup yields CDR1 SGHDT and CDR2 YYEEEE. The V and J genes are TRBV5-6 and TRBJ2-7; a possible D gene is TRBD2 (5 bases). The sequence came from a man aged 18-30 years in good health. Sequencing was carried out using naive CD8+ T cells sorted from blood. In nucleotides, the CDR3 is TGTGCCAGCAGCTTGGGGCCGGGGGAGCAGTACTTC. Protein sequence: CASSLGPGEQYF.